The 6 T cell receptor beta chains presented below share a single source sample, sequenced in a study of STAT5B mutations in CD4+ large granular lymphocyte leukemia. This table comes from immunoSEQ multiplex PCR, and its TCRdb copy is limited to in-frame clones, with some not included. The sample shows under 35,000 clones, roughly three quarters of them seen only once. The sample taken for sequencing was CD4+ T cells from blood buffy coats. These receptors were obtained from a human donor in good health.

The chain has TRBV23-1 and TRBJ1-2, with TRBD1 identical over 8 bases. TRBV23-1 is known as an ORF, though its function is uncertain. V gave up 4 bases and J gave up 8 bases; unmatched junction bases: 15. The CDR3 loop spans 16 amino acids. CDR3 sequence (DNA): TGCGCCAGCAGTCCGCTAAAAACAGGGGGTTCGGAGGGCTACACCTTC. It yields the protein CASSPLKTGGSEGYTF.

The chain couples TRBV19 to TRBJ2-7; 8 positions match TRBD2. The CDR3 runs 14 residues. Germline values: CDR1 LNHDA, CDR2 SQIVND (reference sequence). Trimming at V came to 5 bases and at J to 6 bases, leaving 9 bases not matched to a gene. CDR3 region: CASSDTSGRGEQYF. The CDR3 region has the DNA TGTGCCAGTAGTGATACTAGCGGCAGGGGCGAGCAGTACTTC.

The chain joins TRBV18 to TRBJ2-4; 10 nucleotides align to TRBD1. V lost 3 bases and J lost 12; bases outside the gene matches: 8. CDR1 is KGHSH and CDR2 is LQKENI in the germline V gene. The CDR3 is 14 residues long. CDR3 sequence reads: CASSPGQGNRDQYF. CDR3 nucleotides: TGTGCCAGCTCACCGGGACAGGGGAATAGAGATCAGTACTTC.

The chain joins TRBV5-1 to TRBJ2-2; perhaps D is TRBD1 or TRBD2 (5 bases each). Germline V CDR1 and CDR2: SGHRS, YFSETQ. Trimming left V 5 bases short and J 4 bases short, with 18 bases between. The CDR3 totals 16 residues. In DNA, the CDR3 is TGCGCCAGCAGATCATCCGGGACGGTGGGCACCGGGGAGCTGTTTTTT. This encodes CASRSSGTVGTGELFF.

The CDR3 nucleotides read TGTGCCAGCAGTCCTCAAGAGACCCAGTACTTC. This codes for CASSPQETQYF. The V gene is TRBV7-9, the J gene TRBJ2-5, with D unclear. There are 11 residues in the CDR3. V dropped 6 bases and J dropped 2 bases, with 4 bases sitting between them. Germline-derived CDR1 and CDR2 are SEHNR and FQNEAQ (reference sequence).

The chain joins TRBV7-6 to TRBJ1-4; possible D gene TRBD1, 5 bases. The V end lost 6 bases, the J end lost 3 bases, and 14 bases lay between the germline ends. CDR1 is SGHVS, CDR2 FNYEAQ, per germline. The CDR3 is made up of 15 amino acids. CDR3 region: CASRGVGGANEKLFF. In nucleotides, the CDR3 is TGTGCCAGCAGGGGTGTGGGGGGGGCTAATGAAAAACTGTTTTTT.